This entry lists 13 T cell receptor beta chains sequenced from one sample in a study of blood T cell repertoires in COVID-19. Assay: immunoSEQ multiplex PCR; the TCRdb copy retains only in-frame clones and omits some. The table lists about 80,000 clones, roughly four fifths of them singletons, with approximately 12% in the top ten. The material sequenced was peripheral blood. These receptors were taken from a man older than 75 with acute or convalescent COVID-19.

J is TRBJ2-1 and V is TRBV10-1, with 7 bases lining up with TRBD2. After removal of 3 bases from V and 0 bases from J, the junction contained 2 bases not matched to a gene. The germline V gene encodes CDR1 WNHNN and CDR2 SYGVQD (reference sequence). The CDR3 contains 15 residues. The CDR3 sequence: CASSEAGSSYNEQFF. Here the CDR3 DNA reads TGCGCCAGCAGTGAAGCGGGGAGCTCCTACAATGAGCAGTTCTTC.

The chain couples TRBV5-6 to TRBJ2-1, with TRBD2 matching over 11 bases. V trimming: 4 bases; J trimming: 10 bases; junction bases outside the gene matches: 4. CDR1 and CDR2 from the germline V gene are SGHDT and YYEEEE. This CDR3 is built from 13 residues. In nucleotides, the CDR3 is TGTGCCAGCAGCCCTAGACTAGCGGGGGAGCAGTTCTTC. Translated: CASSPRLAGEQFF.

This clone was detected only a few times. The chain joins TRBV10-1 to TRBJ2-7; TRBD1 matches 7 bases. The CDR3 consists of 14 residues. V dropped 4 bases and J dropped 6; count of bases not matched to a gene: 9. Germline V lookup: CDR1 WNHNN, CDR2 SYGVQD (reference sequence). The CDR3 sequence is CASSAGTTGVEQYF. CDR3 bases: TGCGCCAGCAGTGCGGGAACCACAGGGGTCGAGCAGTACTTC.

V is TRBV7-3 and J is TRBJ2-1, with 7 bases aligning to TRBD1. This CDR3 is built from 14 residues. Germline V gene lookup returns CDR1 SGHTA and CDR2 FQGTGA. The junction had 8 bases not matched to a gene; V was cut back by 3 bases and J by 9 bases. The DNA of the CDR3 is TGTGCCAGCAGCTTTAGACAGGGCGAAGGTGAGCAGTTCTTC. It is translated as CASSFRQGEGEQFF.

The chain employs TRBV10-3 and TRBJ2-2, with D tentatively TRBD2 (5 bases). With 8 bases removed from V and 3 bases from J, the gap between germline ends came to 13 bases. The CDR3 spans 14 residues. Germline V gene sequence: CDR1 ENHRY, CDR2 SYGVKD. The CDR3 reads CAIAGNRDTGELFF. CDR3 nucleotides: TGTGCCATCGCCGGGAATAGGGACACCGGGGAGCTGTTTTTT.

CDR3 DNA: TGTGCCATCAGTGACCGCGGACAGGGCCCCGCTCAAGAGACCCAGTACTTC. This translates into CAISDRGQGPAQETQYF. This rearrangement joins TRBV10-3 to TRBJ2-5; 8 bases map to TRBD1. With 3 bases clipped from V and 2 bases from J, the junction kept 11 bases outside the gene matches. The CDR3 contains 17 residues. The germline gives CDR1 ENHRY, CDR2 SYGVKD.

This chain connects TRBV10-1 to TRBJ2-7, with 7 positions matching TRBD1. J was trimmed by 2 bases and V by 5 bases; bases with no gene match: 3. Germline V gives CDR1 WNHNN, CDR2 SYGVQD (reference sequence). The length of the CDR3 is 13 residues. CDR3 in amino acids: CASSIGQAYEQYF. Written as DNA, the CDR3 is TGCGCCAGCAGTATCGGACAGGCCTACGAGCAGTACTTC.

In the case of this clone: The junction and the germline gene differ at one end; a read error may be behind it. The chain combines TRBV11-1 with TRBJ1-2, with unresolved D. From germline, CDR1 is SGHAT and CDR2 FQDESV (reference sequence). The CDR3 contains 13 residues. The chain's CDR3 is CASSVAGPYGYTF. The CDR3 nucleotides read TGTGCCAGCAGCGTAGCGGGCCCCTATGGCTACACCTTC.

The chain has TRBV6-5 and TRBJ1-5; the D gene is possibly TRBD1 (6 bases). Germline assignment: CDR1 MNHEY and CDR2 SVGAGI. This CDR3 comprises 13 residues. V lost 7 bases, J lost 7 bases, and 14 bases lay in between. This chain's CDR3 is CASTRGAEQPQHF. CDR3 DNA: TGTGCCAGCACCCGGGGGGCGGAGCAGCCCCAGCATTTT.

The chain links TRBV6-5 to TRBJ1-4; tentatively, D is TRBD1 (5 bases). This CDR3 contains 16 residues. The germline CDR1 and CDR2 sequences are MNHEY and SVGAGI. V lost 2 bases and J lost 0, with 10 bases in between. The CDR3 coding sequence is TGTGCCAGCAGTTACGATTCACAGGCAACTAATGAAAAACTGTTTTTT. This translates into CASSYDSQATNEKLFF.

The CDR3 bases are TGTGCCAGCAGTGAACGAACAGGCTCACGGCCCCAGCATTTT. Its translation is CASSERTGSRPQHF. The chain employs TRBV2 and TRBJ1-5, with D maybe TRBD1 (5 bases). The CDR3 covers 14 residues. Trimming left V 2 bases short and J 9 bases short, with 14 bases between. Germline V CDR1 and CDR2: SNHLY, FYNNEI.

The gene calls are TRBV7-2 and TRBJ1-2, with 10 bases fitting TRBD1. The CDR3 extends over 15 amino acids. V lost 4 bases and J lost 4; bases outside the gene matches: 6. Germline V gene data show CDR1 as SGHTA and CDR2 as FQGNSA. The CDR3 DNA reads TGTGCCAGCAGCTCGACAGGGGGCGGTCGCTATGGCTACACCTTC. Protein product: CASSSTGGGRYGYTF.

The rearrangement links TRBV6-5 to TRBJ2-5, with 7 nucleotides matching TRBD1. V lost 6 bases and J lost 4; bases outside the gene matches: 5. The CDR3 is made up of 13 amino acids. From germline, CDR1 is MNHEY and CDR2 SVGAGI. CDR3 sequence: CASSQGGGETQYF. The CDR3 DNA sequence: TGTGCCAGCAGCCAAGGGGGCGGAGAGACCCAGTACTTC.